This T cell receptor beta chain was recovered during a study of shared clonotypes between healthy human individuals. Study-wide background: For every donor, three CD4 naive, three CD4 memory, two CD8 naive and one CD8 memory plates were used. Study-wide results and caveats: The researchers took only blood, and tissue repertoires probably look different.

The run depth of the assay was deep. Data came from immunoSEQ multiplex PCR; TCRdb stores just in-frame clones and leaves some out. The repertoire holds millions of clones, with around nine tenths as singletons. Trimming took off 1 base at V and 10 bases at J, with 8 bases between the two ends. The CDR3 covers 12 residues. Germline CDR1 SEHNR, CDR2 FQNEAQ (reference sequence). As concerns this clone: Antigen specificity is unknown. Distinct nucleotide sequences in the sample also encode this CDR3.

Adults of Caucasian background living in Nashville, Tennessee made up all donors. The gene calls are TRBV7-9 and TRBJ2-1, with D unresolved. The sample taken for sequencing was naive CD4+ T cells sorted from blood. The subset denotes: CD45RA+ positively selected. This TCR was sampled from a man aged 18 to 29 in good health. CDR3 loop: CASSLGGSEQFF. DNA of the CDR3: TGTGCCAGCAGCTTAGGGGGAAGCGAGCAGTTCTTC.